These 11 T cell receptor beta chains came from one sample sequenced in a study of early T cells in non-severe SARS-CoV-2 infection. TCRdb called the 5' RACE reads again in MiXCR, with one record for every CDR3 protein. The sample lists approximately 37,000 distinct CDR3 sequences, roughly 5.4% occurring once. Material: whole blood, obtained at baseline. All receptors come from an adult who was a healthcare worker with PCR-confirmed SARS-CoV-2 infection or an uninfected control (not recorded which).

This clonotype was found many times. J is TRBJ2-7 and V is TRBV2; 7 nucleotides match TRBD2. The germline gives CDR1 SNHLY, CDR2 FYNNEI. The CDR3 is made up of 15 amino acids. V was pared by 1 base and J by 2 bases, with 5 bases of the junction left unmatched. In DNA, the CDR3 is TGTGCCAGCAGTGAAGAAGGTAGCGGGCCCTACGAGCAGTACGTC. It is translated as CASSEEGSGPYEQYV.

This clonotype was counted at least ten times. The V call is TRBV4-3, the J call TRBJ2-7; 7 nucleotides line up with TRBD1. There are 15 residues in the CDR3. V lost 3 bases, J lost 0 bases, and 5 bases stayed unmatched. CDR1 and CDR2 from the germline V gene are LGHNA and YSLEER. This chain's CDR3 is CASSHGQEFSYEQYV. The CDR3 DNA is TGCGCCAGCAGCCATGGACAGGAGTTCTCCTACGAGCAGTACGTC.

There are many counts of this clonotype. This chain links TRBV4-3 with TRBJ1-2; 12 positions agree with TRBD1. J was trimmed by 3 bases and V by 0 bases; bases with no gene match: 5. CDR1 and CDR2 (germline): LGHNA, YSLEER. This CDR3 has 17 residues. The DNA for the CDR3 is TGCGCCAGCAGCCAAGACGGGACAGGGGGCAGTGACTATGGCTACACCTTC. Protein product: CASSQDGTGGSDYGYTF.

In its sample, this clonotype was seen many times. The chain has TRBV24-1 and TRBJ1-1; D uncertain. Trimming removed 8 bases at V and 0 bases at J, with 15 bases between. This CDR3 is 15 amino acids long. Germline lookup yields CDR1 KGHDR and CDR2 SFDVKD. This CDR3 is CATIVLRRVNTEAFF. The DNA for the CDR3 is TGTGCCACCATCGTACTCCGACGGGTGAACACTGAAGCTTTCTTT.

In this sample, this clonotype turned up many times. The chain is built from TRBV5-6 and TRBJ2-3; D gene uncertain. The ends were cut back, 0 bases at V and 1 base at J, with 18 bases in the middle. This CDR3 is 18 amino acids long. Germline loops: CDR1 SGHDT, CDR2 YYEEEE. In nucleotides, the CDR3 is TGTGCCAGCAGCTTGGTCGGTTCGGGTAAGGCGGGCACAGATACGCAGTATTTT. This gives the protein CASSLVGSGKAGTDTQYF.

The sample holds many counts of this clonotype. This chain uses TRBV6-6 with TRBJ2-1; 12 positions agree with TRBD2. Germline V gives CDR1 MNHNY, CDR2 SVGAGI (reference sequence). J gave up 6 bases and V 6 bases, and 6 bases lay outside the gene matches. The CDR3 has 15 amino acids. The CDR3 loop is CASRQTSGSLNEQFF. CDR3 bases: TGTGCCAGCAGGCAGACTAGCGGGAGTCTCAATGAGCAGTTCTTC.

This clonotype was found many times. The chain has TRBV20-1 and TRBJ2-5, with D possibly being TRBD2 (5 bases). CDR3 length equals 15 residues. The germline V gene encodes CDR1 DFQATT and CDR2 SNEGSKA (reference sequence). V lost 1 base to trimming and J lost 5 bases, with 17 bases between them. CDR3 nucleotides: TGCAGTGCTAGAGCGCGAACTCTCCGCGGGGAGACCCAGTACTTC. This codes for CSARARTLRGETQYF.

This clonotype was found many times. This chain links TRBV20-1 with TRBJ1-5; tentatively, D is TRBD1 (6 bases). Germline V gives CDR1 DFQATT, CDR2 SNEGSKA (reference sequence). This CDR3 comprises 14 residues. V lost 3 bases to trimming and J lost 5 bases, with 14 bases between them. CDR3 nucleotides: TGCAGTGCTAGTGAAGGGGGGGAGTATCAGCCCCAGCATTTT. This gives the protein CSASEGGEYQPQHF.

This clonotype was detected a few times. The chain is built from TRBV28 and TRBJ2-1, with TRBD2 matching 12 bases. Germline V gene sequence: CDR1 MDHEN, CDR2 SYDVKM. This CDR3 spans 14 amino acids. The ends lost 6 bases at V and 7 bases at J; junction bases unmatched: 4. CDR3 sequence: CASSKTSGSNEQFF. The CDR3 coding sequence is TGTGCCAGCAGCAAGACTAGCGGGAGTAATGAGCAGTTCTTC.

This clonotype was found a few times. This chain joins TRBV5-1 and TRBJ1-4; TRBD1 matches at 7 bases. V was clipped by 5 bases and J by 8 bases; unmatched bases: 12. CDR3 size: 15 residues. Germline V gene data show CDR1 as SGHRS and CDR2 as YFSETQ. The CDR3 DNA sequence: TGCGCCAGCAGTTCCAGGACAGGTTCAACCGAAAAACTGTTTTTT. It translates to CASSSRTGSTEKLFF.

The CDR3 sequence is CASSLLNTEAFF. The CDR3 nucleotides read TGTGCCAGCAGTCTCTTGAACACTGAAGCTTTCTTT. The chain joins TRBV12-3 or TRBV12-4 to TRBJ1-1; D gene uncertain. The CDR3 length is 12 residues. Trimming cost V 5 bases and J 0 bases, with 4 bases left between them.